This section outlines one TCR beta chain sequence together with its context. This specimen belongs to a study of CD8 T cells in Susac syndrome. Overall study context: At blood draw, Susac syndrome patients were therapy-naive, on corticosteroids, or on intravenous immunoglobulin alone.

Negative magnetic isolation gave CD8+ and CD4+ cells; FACS enriched CD8+ TEMRA. Germline loops: CDR1 SGDLS, CDR2 YYNGEE. The V gene end was trimmed by 4 bases and the J gene end by 2 bases; junction bases not matched to a gene: 8. CDR3 length: 16 residues. Roughly 0.45 to 1 ug RNA was reverse transcribed with random hexamers. TCR beta CDR3 was amplified by immunoSEQ covering 54 Vbeta and 13 Jbeta. Each CDR3 protein gets one entry after TCRdb re-called the immunoSEQ multiplex PCR reads with MiXCR. The repertoire includes 140,000 to 150,000 distinct CDR3 sequences, 95% of them detected once, and over 0.075% sits in the top ten.

The rearrangement links TRBV9 to TRBJ2-4, with 8 bases aligning to TRBD1. This TCR was sampled from a human donor with Susac syndrome. The sample consisted of CD4+ T cells from PBMCs. CDR3 sequence: CASSSRTGRSKNIQYF. The CDR3 DNA reads TGTGCCAGCAGCTCCAGGACAGGGAGGTCCAAAAACATTCAGTACTTC.